This T cell receptor beta chain is drawn from a study of OX40 agonist ivuxolimab in advanced cancers. Study context: Earlier treatment with anti-PD-1, anti-PD-L1 or anti-CTLA-4 was permitted, and 30% to 40% had received some.

TCRdb keeps only in-frame clones here, not all; method: immunoSEQ multiplex PCR. Of approximately 46,000 clones listed, more than 85% are singletons. Germline values: CDR1 LGHNA, CDR2 YSLEER. This CDR3 comprises 16 residues. The V and J ends lost 0 bases and 2 bases, in that order; junction bases with no gene match: 2. This clone has a single count. The sequenced sample was CD4+ or CD8+ T cells sorted from blood, obtained in a trial of the OX40 agonist ivuxolimab. The sequence derives from an adult with an advanced solid tumor such as melanoma, head and neck, liver or kidney cancer. V usage is TRBV4-3 and J usage is TRBJ2-1, with TRBD2 identical over 9 bases. CDR3 residues: CASSQDSGGAYNEQFF. The CDR3, as DNA: TGCGCCAGCAGCCAAGATAGCGGGGGCGCCTACAATGAGCAGTTCTTC.